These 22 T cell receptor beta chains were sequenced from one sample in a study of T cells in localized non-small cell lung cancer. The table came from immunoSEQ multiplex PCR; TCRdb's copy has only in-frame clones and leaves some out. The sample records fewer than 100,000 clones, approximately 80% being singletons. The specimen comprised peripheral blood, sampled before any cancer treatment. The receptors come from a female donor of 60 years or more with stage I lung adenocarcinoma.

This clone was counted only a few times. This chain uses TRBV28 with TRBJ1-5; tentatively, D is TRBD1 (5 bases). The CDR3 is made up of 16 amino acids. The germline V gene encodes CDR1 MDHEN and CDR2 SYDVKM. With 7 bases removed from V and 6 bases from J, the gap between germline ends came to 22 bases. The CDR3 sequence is CASTSGIGASGQPQHF. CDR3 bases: TGTGCCAGCACGTCAGGAATAGGGGCCTCGGGTCAGCCCCAGCATTTT.

The CDR3 protein is CASSLGGSGGPNEQFF. DNA of the CDR3: TGTGCCAGCAGCTTAGGTGGGTCGGGGGGGCCGAATGAGCAGTTCTTC. The chain uses TRBV11-3 and TRBJ2-1, with 8 bases fitting TRBD2. CDR1 and CDR2 (germline): SGHNT, YENEEA. The CDR3 loop spans 16 amino acids. J gave up 7 bases and V 1 base, and 9 bases lay outside the gene matches.

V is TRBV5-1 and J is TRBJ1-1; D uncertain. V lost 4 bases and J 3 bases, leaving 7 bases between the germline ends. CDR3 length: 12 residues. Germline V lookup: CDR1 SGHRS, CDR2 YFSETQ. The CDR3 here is CASSTGYTEAFF. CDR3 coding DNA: TGCGCCAGCAGCACGGGTTACACTGAAGCTTTCTTT.

The CDR3 nucleotides read TGTGCCAGCAGCTTCAGGACAGGAGGTTTAGAGACCCAGTACTTC. It yields the protein CASSFRTGGLETQYF. The chain couples TRBV5-4 to TRBJ2-5; TRBD1 matches at 7 bases. The ends lost 2 bases at V and 4 bases at J; junction bases unmatched: 8. The CDR3 is 15 residues long. The germline V gene encodes CDR1 SGHNT and CDR2 YYREEE (reference sequence).

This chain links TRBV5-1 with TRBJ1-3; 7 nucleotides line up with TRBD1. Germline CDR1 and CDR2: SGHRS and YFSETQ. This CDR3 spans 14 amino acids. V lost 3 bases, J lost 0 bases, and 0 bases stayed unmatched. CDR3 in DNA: TGCGCCAGCAGCTGGGACAGCTCTGGAAACACCATATATTTT. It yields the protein CASSWDSSGNTIYF.

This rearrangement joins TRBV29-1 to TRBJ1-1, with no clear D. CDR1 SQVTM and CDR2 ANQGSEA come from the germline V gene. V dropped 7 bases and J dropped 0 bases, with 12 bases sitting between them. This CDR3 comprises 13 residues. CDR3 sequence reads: CSAEGKLNTEAFF. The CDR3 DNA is TGCAGCGCGGAAGGGAAGCTGAACACTGAAGCTTTCTTT.

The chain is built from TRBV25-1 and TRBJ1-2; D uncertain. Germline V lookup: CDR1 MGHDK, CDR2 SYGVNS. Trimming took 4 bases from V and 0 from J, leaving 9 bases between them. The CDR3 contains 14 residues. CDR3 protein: CASSVGNPNYGYTF. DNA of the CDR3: TGTGCCAGCAGTGTAGGCAACCCTAACTATGGCTACACCTTC.

The CDR3 DNA follows: TGCAGCGTTGCCCTGGGACAGGTTGGTTCACCCCTCCACTTT. It codes for CSVALGQVGSPLHF. The rearrangement joins TRBV29-1 to TRBJ1-6, with 8 bases identical to TRBD1. CDR1 SQVTM and CDR2 ANQGSEA come from the germline V gene. CDR3 length equals 14 residues. V lost 4 bases, J lost 9 bases, and 8 bases stayed unmatched.

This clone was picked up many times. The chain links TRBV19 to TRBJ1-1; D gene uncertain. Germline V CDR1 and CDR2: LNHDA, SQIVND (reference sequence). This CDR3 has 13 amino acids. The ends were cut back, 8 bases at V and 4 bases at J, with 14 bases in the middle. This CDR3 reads CASGDNLATEAFF. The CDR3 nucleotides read TGTGCCAGTGGTGATAACTTAGCCACTGAAGCTTTCTTT.

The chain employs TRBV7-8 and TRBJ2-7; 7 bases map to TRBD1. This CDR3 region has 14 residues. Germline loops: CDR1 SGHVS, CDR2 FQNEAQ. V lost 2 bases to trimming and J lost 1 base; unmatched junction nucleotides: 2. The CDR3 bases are TGTGCCAGCAGCTTAAGGACAGGATCCTACGAGCAGTACTTC. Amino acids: CASSLRTGSYEQYF.

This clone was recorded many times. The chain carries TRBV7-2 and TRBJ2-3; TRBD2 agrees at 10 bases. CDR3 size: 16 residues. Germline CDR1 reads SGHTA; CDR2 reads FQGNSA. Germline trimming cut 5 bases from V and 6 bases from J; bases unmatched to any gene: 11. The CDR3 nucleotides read TGTGCCAGCAGCCCTGAGCGGGGGGGCCTTCGGGATACGCAGTATTTT. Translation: CASSPERGGLRDTQYF.

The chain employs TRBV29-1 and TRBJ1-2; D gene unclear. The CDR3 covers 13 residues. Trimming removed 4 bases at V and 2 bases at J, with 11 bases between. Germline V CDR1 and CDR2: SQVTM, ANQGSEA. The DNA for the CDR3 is TGCAGCGTTGTAGCAACTCAAAACTATGGCTACACCTTC. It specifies CSVVATQNYGYTF. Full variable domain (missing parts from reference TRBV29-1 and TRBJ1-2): SAVISQKPSRDICQRGTSLTIQCQVDSQVTMMFWYRQQPGQSLTLIATANQGSEATYESGFVIDKFPISRPNLTFSTLTVSNMSPEDSSIYLCSVVATQNYGYTFGSGTRLTVV.

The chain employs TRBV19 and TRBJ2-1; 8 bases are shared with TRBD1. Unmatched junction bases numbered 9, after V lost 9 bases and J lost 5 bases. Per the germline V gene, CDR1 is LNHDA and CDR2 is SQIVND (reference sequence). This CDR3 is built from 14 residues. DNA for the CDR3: TGTGCCAGCGACAGGACAGGGTTCCACAATGAGCAGTTCTTC. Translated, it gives CASDRTGFHNEQFF.

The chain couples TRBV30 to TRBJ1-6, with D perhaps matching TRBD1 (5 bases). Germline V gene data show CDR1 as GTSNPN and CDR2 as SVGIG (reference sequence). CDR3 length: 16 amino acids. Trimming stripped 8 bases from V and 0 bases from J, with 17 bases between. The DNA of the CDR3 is TGTGCCATAGTGAGGGGAAGTAGCTCCTATAATTCACCCCTCCACTTT. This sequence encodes CAIVRGSSSYNSPLHF.

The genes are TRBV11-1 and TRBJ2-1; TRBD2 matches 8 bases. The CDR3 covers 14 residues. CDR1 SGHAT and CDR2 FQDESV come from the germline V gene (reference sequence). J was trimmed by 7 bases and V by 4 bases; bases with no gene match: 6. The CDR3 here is CASSWAGGTNEQFF. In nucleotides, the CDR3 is TGTGCCAGCAGCTGGGCGGGGGGCACGAATGAGCAGTTCTTC.

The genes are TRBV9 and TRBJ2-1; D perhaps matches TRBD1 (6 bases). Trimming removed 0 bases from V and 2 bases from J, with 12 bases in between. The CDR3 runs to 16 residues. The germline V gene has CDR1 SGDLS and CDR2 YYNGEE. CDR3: CASSVGDRRTYNEQFF. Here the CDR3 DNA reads TGTGCCAGCAGCGTAGGAGACAGGAGAACCTACAATGAGCAGTTCTTC.

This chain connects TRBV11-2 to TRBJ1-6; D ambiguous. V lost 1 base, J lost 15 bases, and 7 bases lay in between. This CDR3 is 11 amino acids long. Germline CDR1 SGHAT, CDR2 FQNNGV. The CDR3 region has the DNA TGTGCCAGCAGCTTAGCCGGGGTCCTCCACTTT. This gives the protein CASSLAGVLHF.

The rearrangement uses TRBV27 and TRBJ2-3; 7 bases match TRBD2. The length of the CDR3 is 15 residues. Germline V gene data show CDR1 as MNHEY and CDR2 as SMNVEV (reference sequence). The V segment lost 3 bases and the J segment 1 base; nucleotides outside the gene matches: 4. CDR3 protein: CASSFGRERTDTQYF. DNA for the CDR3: TGTGCCAGCAGTTTTGGGCGGGAGCGCACAGATACGCAGTATTTT.

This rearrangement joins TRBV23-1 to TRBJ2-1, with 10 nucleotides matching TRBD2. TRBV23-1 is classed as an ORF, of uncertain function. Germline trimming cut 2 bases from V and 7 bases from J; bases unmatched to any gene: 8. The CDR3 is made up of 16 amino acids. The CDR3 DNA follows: TGCGCCAGCAGTCAACCCGGGGGACTAGCGAGGAATGAGCAGTTCTTC. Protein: CASSQPGGLARNEQFF.

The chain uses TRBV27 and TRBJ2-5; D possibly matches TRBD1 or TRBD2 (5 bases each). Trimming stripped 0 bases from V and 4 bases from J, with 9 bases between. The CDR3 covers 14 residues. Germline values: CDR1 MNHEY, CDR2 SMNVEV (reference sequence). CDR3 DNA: TGTGCCAGCAGTTTATCGAGAGGGACAGAGACCCAGTACTTC. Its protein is CASSLSRGTETQYF.

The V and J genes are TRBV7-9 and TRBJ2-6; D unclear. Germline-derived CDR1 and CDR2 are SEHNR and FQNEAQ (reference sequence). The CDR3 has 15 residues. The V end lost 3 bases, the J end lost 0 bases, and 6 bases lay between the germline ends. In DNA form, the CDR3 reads TGTGCCAGCAGCTTTGTCGGCTCTGGGGCCAACGTCCTGACTTTC. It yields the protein CASSFVGSGANVLTF.

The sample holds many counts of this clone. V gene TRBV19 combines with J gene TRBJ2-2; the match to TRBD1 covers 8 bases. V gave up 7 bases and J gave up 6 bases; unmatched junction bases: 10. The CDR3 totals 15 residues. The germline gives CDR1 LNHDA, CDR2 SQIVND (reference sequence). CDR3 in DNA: TGTGCCAGTAAAGCGGTGACAGGGGTAGCCGGGGAGCTGTTTTTT. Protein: CASKAVTGVAGELFF.